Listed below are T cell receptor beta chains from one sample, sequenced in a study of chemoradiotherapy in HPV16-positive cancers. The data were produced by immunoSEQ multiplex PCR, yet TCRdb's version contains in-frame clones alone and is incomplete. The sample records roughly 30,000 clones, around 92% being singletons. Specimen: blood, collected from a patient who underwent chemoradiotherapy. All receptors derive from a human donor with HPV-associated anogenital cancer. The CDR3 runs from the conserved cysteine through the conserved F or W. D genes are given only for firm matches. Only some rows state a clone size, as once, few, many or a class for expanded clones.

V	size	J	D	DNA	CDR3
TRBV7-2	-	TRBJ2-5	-	TGTGCCAGCAGCTTAGAGTCGACTCGCCCAGGGGAGACCCAGTACTTC	CASSLESTRPGETQYF
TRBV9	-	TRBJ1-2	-	TGTGCCAGCAGCTTAAACGTGGGGACTACTAACTATGGCTACACCTTC	CASSLNVGTTNYGYTF
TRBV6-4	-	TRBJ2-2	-	TGTGCCAGCAGACCTACCACGGCTGCCGGGGAGCTGTTTTTT	CASRPTTAAGELFF
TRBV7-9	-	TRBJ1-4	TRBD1	TGTGCCAGCAGCCACCGGGACAGGGGGGTCGATGAGGTGAAACTGTTTTTT	CASSHRDRGVDEVKLFF
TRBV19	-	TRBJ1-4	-	TGTGCCAGTAGTCCTACAGCCCTTAATGAAAAACTGTTTTTT	CASSPTALNEKLFF
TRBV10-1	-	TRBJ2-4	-	TGCGCCAGCAGTGAGGGGGGACTAGCCAAAAACATTCAGTACTTC	CASSEGGLAKNIQYF
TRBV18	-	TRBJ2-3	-	TGTGCCAGCTCACCGGGTGGGGGCGGCGATACGCAGTATTTT	CASSPGGGGDTQYF
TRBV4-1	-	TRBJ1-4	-	TGCGCCAGCAGCCGAAAAGCGGACAGTGAAAAACTGTTTTTT	CASSRKADSEKLFF
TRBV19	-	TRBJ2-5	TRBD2	TGTGCCAGTAGTGAAAGCGGGGGGGCCTACGAGACCCAGTACTTC	CASSESGGAYETQYF
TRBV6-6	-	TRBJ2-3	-	TGTGACGAGGGGAAGGGGACAGATACGCAGTATTTT	CDEGKGTDTQYF
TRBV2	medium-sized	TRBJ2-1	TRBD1	TGTGCCAGCAGTGAGGGACAGGGGGACTACAATGAGCAGTTCTTC	CASSEGQGDYNEQFF
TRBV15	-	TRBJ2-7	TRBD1	TGTGCCACCAGCAGAGGACAGGGGGGCGAGCAGTACTTC	CATSRGQGGEQYF
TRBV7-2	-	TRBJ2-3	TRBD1	TGTGCCAGCAGCCAGGACAGGGGAAGCACAGATACGCAGTATTTT	CASSQDRGSTDTQYF
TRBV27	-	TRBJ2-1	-	TGTGCCAGCAGTCCCACCGGGACCGGTGTGAAGAATGAGCAGTTCTTC	CASSPTGTGVKNEQFF
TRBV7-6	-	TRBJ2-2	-	TGTGCCAGCAGCCATCAGGCTAGCGTGCCCGGGGAGCTGTTTTTT	CASSHQASVPGELFF
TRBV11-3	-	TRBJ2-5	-	TGTGCCAGCAGCTTAGATGAGACTTCGAGAGAGACCCAGTACTTC	CASSLDETSRETQYF
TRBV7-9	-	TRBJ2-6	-	TGTGCCAGCAGCTTAGTGGGGGGGGCAAGTGGGGCCAACGTCCTGACTTTC	CASSLVGGASGANVLTF
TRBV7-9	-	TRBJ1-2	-	TGTGCCAGCAGCTTAGCTGGTGGCTACACCTTC	CASSLAGGYTF
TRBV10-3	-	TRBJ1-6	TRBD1	TGTGCCATCAGGGGACAGGGGGAACTCCACTTT	CAIRGQGELHF
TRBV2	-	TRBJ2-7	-	TGTGCCAGCAAGGTGACGTATGCCTACGAGCAGTACTTC	CASKVTYAYEQYF
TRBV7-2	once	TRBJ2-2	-	TGTGCCAGCAGCTTCACCTCAGACACCGGGGAGCTGTTTTTT	CASSFTSDTGELFF
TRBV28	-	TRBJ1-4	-	TGTGCCAGCAGCGGTAATGAAAAACTGTTTTTT	CASSGNEKLFF
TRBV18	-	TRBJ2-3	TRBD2	TGTGCCAGCTCACTCGAGGCTAGCGGGACCACAGATACGCAGTATTTT	CASSLEASGTTDTQYF
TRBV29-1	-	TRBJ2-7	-	TGCAGCGTTGAACCACAGAATGGCTACGAGCAGTACTTC	CSVEPQNGYEQYF
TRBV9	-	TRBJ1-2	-	TGTGCCAGCAGCGTAGTCCCGGGACGGGACATCTATGGCTACACCTTC	CASSVVPGRDIYGYTF
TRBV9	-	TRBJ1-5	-	TGTGCCAGCAGCGTAGGTCTGGGCAATCAGCCCCAGCATTTT	CASSVGLGNQPQHF
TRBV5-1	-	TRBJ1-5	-	TGCGCCAGCAGCTTGGCCCCAGGGTCGCATCAGCCCCAGCATTTT	CASSLAPGSHQPQHF